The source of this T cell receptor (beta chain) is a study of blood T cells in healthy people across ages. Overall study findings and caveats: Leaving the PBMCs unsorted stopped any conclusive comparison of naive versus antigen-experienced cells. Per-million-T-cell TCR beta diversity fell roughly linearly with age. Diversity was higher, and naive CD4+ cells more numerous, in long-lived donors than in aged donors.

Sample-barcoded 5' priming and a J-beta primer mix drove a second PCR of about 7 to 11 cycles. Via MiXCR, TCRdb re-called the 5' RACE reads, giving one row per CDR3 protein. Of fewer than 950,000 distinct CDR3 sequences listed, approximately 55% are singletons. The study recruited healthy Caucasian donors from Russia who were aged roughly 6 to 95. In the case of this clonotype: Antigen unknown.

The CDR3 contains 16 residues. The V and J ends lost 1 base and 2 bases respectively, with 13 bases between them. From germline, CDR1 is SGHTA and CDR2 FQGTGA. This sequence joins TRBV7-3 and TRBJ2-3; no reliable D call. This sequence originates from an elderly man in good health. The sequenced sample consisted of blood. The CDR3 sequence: CASSLRAVGFTDTQYF. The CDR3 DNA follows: TGTGCCAGCAGCTTAAGGGCGGTGGGCTTCACAGATACGCAGTATTTT.